In this sample, the clone carrying this T cell receptor (beta chain) turned up a few times. The CDR3 has 11 amino acids. The germline V gene encodes CDR1 MNHEY and CDR2 SVGAGI. V lost 7 bases, J lost 10 bases, and 11 bases lay in between. These data belong to a study of blood T cell repertoires in COVID-19. Study as a whole: Donors in the United States, Italy and Spain gave samples during acute or convalescent COVID-19. Sources were T cells, B-cell-depleted T cells, or PBMCs; the material itself was cDNA or gDNA.

In the authors' workflow: From reference gene primer amplification, estimates of nucleated cell counts were derived. Assay used: immunoSEQ multiplex PCR; TCRdb lists only in-frame clones, some missing. V, J and clone size reflect that table, while D and trimming were determined from the DNA. The profile covers about 250,000 clones, with more than 70% appearing a single time and approximately 5.3% taken by the ten largest. The TCR sequence derives from an elderly man with acute or convalescent COVID-19. Source material: peripheral blood. The J gene is TRBJ2-1, the V gene TRBV6-5, with D perhaps matching TRBD1 (6 bases). The CDR3 bases are TGTGCCAGCAAAGAAAGGGGGGAGCAGTTCTTC. It encodes CASKERGEQFF.